This T cell receptor (beta chain) is drawn from a study of T cell responses to AZD1222 COVID-19 vaccine. About the study: Analyses pooled second doses at about 4 or about 12 weeks.

In the case of this clone: What it binds is unknown.

The CDR3 runs to 16 residues. The V end lost 1 base, the J end lost 5 bases, and 18 bases lay between the germline ends. Germline V gives CDR1 SGDLS, CDR2 YYNGEE. Overall study findings and caveats: Regions 160-218 and 743-854 dominated among vaccine-associated CD4 TCRs spanning spike. Vaccination with two AZD1222 doses was followed by a rise in Spike-specific TCR breadth and depth. There were mostly white British donors and more females than males, and clonal diversity was possibly underestimated.

The table came from immunoSEQ multiplex PCR; TCRdb's copy has only in-frame clones and leaves some out. The sample has about 120,000 clones, more than 85% seen once. The material was peripheral blood, obtained on day 0 of AZD1222 vaccination. The chain has TRBV9 and TRBJ2-5, with D perhaps being TRBD1 or TRBD2 (5 bases each). The clonotype originates from an adult in good health. CDR3 sequence: CASSVQGDLGGETQYF. CDR3 DNA: TGTGCCAGCAGCGTACAAGGGGACCTAGGCGGGGAGACCCAGTACTTC.